The 26 T cell receptor beta chains reported below all come from one sample, sequenced in a study of OX40 agonist ivuxolimab in advanced cancers. Measured with immunoSEQ multiplex PCR; TCRdb has only the in-frame clones, and not every one. The data show just over 60,000 clones, roughly 90% seen once. The sequenced sample was CD4+ or CD8+ T cells sorted from blood, obtained in a trial of the OX40 agonist ivuxolimab. The receptor set was obtained from an adult with an advanced solid tumor such as melanoma, head and neck, liver or kidney cancer.

The chain uses TRBV9 and TRBJ2-1, with 7 nucleotides matching TRBD2. With V trimmed by 4 bases and J by 7 bases, 5 bases remained unmatched. CDR1 is SGDLS, CDR2 YYNGEE, per germline. The length of the CDR3 is 13 residues. CDR3 residues: CASSRTSWNEQFF. The CDR3 DNA follows: TGTGCCAGCAGCCGGACTAGTTGGAATGAGCAGTTCTTC.

The rearrangement uses TRBV27 and TRBJ2-3; 9 bases line up with TRBD2. The CDR3 is 16 residues long. V gave up 5 bases and J gave up 0 bases; unmatched junction bases: 6. The germline CDR1 and CDR2 sequences are MNHEY and SMNVEV (reference sequence). CDR3 nucleotide sequence: TGTGCCAGCAGTCCTCGCGGGGGGGGGAGCACAGATACGCAGTATTTT. Protein sequence: CASSPRGGGSTDTQYF.

The rearrangement links TRBV11-2 to TRBJ2-5; D gene unclear. The CDR3 runs 15 residues. The ends were cut back, 0 bases at V and 5 bases at J, with 13 bases in the middle. Germline lookup yields CDR1 SGHAT and CDR2 FQNNGV. The CDR3 is CASSLDLSRVETQYF. The CDR3 bases are TGTGCCAGCAGCTTAGATCTGAGTAGGGTGGAGACCCAGTACTTC.

The rearrangement links TRBV7-2 to TRBJ2-3, with TRBD2 matching over 8 bases. Germline CDR1 is SGHTA and CDR2 is FQGNSA. There are 16 residues in the CDR3. Germline trimming cut 4 bases from V and 0 bases from J; bases unmatched to any gene: 6. DNA of the CDR3: TGTGCCAGCAGCTCAGCGGGGGCAGCAAGCACAGATACGCAGTATTTT. It specifies CASSSAGAASTDTQYF. The full variable domain, rest sourced from reference TRBV7-2 and TRBJ2-3, is GAGVSQSPSNKVTEKGKDVELRCDPISGHTALYWYRQSLGQGLEFLIYFQGNSAPDKSGLPSDRFSAERTGGSVSTLTIQRTQQEDSAVYLCASSSAGAASTDTQYFGPGTRLTVL.

The rearrangement uses TRBV11-3 and TRBJ2-5; 11 nucleotides line up with TRBD2. CDR1 and CDR2 from the germline V gene are SGHNT and YENEEA. The CDR3 sequence is 18 residues long. J gave up 4 bases and V 1 base, and 11 bases lay outside the gene matches. The DNA for the CDR3 is TGTGCCAGCAGCTTAGGAGCACTAGCGGGAGCGGGAGGAGAGACCCAGTACTTC. Its translation is CASSLGALAGAGGETQYF.

CDR3 sequence: CASKRAGPLPLENEQFF. In nucleotides, the CDR3 is TGTGCCAGTAAACGCGCGGGACCGCTTCCCCTTGAGAATGAGCAGTTCTTC. The chain combines TRBV19 with TRBJ2-1, with D maybe TRBD2 (6 bases). Germline CDR1 LNHDA, CDR2 SQIVND (reference sequence). Trimming took off 7 bases at V and 7 bases at J, with 26 bases between the two ends. The CDR3 loop spans 17 amino acids.

The chain uses TRBV19 and TRBJ2-5; TRBD2 is a possible D gene (6 bases). Germline lookup yields CDR1 LNHDA and CDR2 SQIVND (reference sequence). V shed 10 bases and J shed 2 bases, with 11 bases lying between them. CDR3 length: 12 amino acids. This CDR3 is CATLGGQETQYF. Written as DNA, the CDR3 is TGTGCCACCCTGGGGGGACAAGAGACCCAGTACTTC. The full variable domain, in which reference TRBV19 and TRBJ2-5 provide the parts outside the CDR3, is DGGITQSPKYLFRKEGQNVTLSCEQNLNHDAMYWYRQDPGQGLRLIYYSQIVNDFQKGDIAEGYSVSREKKESFPLTVTSAQKNPTAFYLCATLGGQETQYFGPGTRLLVL.

The chain recombines TRBV10-3 with TRBJ1-3; TRBD1 might be the D (5 bases). This CDR3 comprises 15 residues. V was clipped by 3 bases and J by 1 base, with 10 bases between them. The germline V gene has CDR1 ENHRY and CDR2 SYGVKD. Here the CDR3 reads CAISELGGSGNTIYF. Here the CDR3 DNA reads TGTGCCATCAGTGAATTGGGGGGATCTGGAAACACCATATATTTT.

The J gene is TRBJ2-1, the V gene TRBV21-1; no check of the table's D call, TRBD2, against the DNA was made. TRBV21-1 is listed as a pseudogene. The CDR3 totals 18 residues. The CDR3 DNA reads as TGTGCCAGCAACCCCAGGCGGGGACTGGGGGAGTATCAGGGTGAGCAGTTCTTC. Its protein product is CASNPRRGLGEYQGEQFF.

The chain couples TRBV6-5 to TRBJ1-1; tentative D call: TRBD1 (5 bases). V was pared by 5 bases and J by 6 bases, with 10 bases between. This CDR3 is 12 amino acids long. Looked up from germline, CDR1 is MNHEY and CDR2 is SVGAGI. CDR3 in DNA: TGTGCCAGCAGTGGGACGGGCCCTGAAGCTTTCTTT. Translating gives CASSGTGPEAFF.

The chain recombines TRBV5-4 with TRBJ2-5, with a tentative D call TRBD2 (6 bases). V was cut by 4 bases and J by 0 bases, with 10 bases left in between. This CDR3 is built from 14 residues. Germline-derived CDR1 and CDR2 are SGHNT and YYREEE (reference sequence). The CDR3 spells CASSSRDYQETQYF. CDR3 nucleotides: TGTGCCAGCAGCAGCCGGGACTACCAAGAGACCCAGTACTTC.

The gene calls are TRBV12-5 and TRBJ1-6; no reliable D call. V was trimmed by 4 bases and J by 3 bases, leaving 4 bases between them. Germline V gene data show CDR1 as LGHNT and CDR2 as FRNRAP. The CDR3 has 13 amino acids. The CDR3 sequence is CASGSDYNSPLHF. The CDR3 nucleotides read TGTGCTAGTGGTTCCGACTATAATTCACCCCTCCACTTT.

The chain recombines TRBV6-5 with TRBJ2-1; maybe TRBD1 (5 bases). This CDR3 contains 13 residues. The germline V gene has CDR1 MNHEY and CDR2 SVGAGI. Trimming shortened V by 4 bases and J by 7 bases, and 11 bases separated the two germline ends. The DNA for the CDR3 is TGTGCCAGCAGTTTCCCTAAGGGGAATGAGCAGTTCTTC. This encodes CASSFPKGNEQFF.

This clone was seen once. V usage is TRBV27 and J usage is TRBJ1-5; TRBD1 agrees at 9 bases. J gave up 6 bases and V 2 bases, and 8 bases lay outside the gene matches. The germline CDR1 and CDR2 sequences are MNHEY and SMNVEV (reference sequence). This CDR3 region has 16 residues. The CDR3 reads CASSLTGQGVSQPQHF. The CDR3 DNA is TGTGCCAGCAGTTTAACGGGACAGGGCGTTAGTCAGCCCCAGCATTTT.

The chain uses TRBV5-4 and TRBJ1-3; D uncertain. CDR1 is SGHNT, CDR2 YYREEE, per germline (reference sequence). Trimming cost V 1 base and J 4 bases, with 6 bases left between them. There are 13 residues in the CDR3. The CDR3 DNA is TGTGCCAGCAGCTTGTTCAGCGGAAACACCATATATTTT. Encoded protein: CASSLFSGNTIYF.

This clone was detected only once. V gene TRBV27 combines with J gene TRBJ1-1, with D possibly matching TRBD1 (5 bases). Trimming removed 5 bases from V and 3 bases from J, with 16 bases in between. Germline CDR1 and CDR2: MNHEY and SMNVEV (reference sequence). This CDR3 is 15 amino acids long. CDR3 loop: CASSRAGFGDTEAFF. CDR3 in DNA: TGTGCCAGCAGTCGAGCAGGGTTCGGAGACACTGAAGCTTTCTTT.

The chain combines TRBV19 with TRBJ2-2, with TRBD2 matching over 10 bases. Germline V gene data show CDR1 as LNHDA and CDR2 as SQIVND (reference sequence). The length of the CDR3 is 16 residues. The V and J ends lost 4 bases and 0 bases, in that order; junction bases with no gene match: 2. Written as DNA, the CDR3 is TGTGCCAGTAGTAAACTAGCGGGAACGAACACCGGGGAGCTGTTTTTT. The encoded protein is CASSKLAGTNTGELFF.

The V call is TRBV6-6, the J call TRBJ2-7, with a possible D match to TRBD2 (5 bases). CDR3 length: 13 amino acids. Trimming took off 2 bases at V and 6 bases at J, with 11 bases between the two ends. Germline values: CDR1 MNHNY, CDR2 SVGAGI (reference sequence). CDR3 residues: CASSYDYSSEQYF. The CDR3 DNA sequence: TGTGCCAGCAGTTACGACTACTCCAGCGAGCAGTACTTC.

The rearrangement joins TRBV27 to TRBJ1-6; 9 positions agree with TRBD1. CDR1 MNHEY and CDR2 SMNVEV come from the germline V gene (reference sequence). CDR3 length: 15 amino acids. Germline trimming cut 6 bases from V and 9 bases from J; bases unmatched to any gene: 9. The CDR3 here is CASRTGTGQGSPLHF. The CDR3 DNA is TGTGCCAGCAGGACTGGGACAGGGCAAGGTTCACCCCTCCACTTT.

The chain uses TRBV11-2 and TRBJ2-1, with 11 bases lining up with TRBD2. Germline V gene data show CDR1 as SGHAT and CDR2 as FQNNGV. V lost 2 bases, J lost 3 bases, and 9 bases stayed unmatched. The CDR3 has 18 amino acids. This chain's CDR3 is CASSLRSGLAGVYNEQFF. In DNA, the CDR3 is TGTGCCAGCAGCTTAAGAAGCGGACTAGCGGGCGTCTACAATGAGCAGTTCTTC.

V gene TRBV6-1 combines with J gene TRBJ1-5; the D is unclear. V was cut by 2 bases and J by 4 bases, with 6 bases left in between. Looked up from germline, CDR1 is MNHNS and CDR2 is SASEGT. CDR3 size: 13 residues. Here the CDR3 reads CASSESYNQPQHF. CDR3 DNA sequence: TGTGCCAGCAGTGAAAGTTATAATCAGCCCCAGCATTTT.

CDR3 region: CASSAGAAPTNEKLFF. The CDR3 DNA is TGTGCCAGCAGCGCCGGGGCGGCTCCAACTAATGAAAAACTGTTTTTT. The rearrangement uses TRBV9 and TRBJ1-4; possibly TRBD1 for D (5 bases). Germline-derived CDR1 and CDR2 are SGDLS and YYNGEE. The V end lost 3 bases, the J end lost 0 bases, and 12 bases lay between the germline ends. The length of the CDR3 is 16 residues.

On this clone itself: A junction boundary mismatches the germline segment, possibly from a read error. The V gene is TRBV7-7, the J gene TRBJ2-1; 8 nucleotides align to TRBD2. Germline CDR1 SSHAT, CDR2 FNYEAQ (reference sequence). The CDR3 is made up of 15 amino acids. The CDR3 here is CASSGGISSYNEQFF. CDR3 nucleotides: TGTGCTAGCAGCGGGGGTATCTCTTCCTACAATGAGCAGTTCTTC.

On this clone itself: An end of the junction differs from the germline gene, which may be a read error. This rearrangement joins TRBV10-3 to TRBJ1-2; 9 positions match TRBD1. The CDR3 runs 14 residues. Germline CDR1 ENHRY, CDR2 SYGVKD. In nucleotides, the CDR3 is TGTGCCACCAGTGAGGGACAGGGCGGCTATGGCTACACCTTC. Its protein is CATSEGQGGYGYTF.

This chain joins TRBV10-2 and TRBJ1-1; 8 bases fit TRBD1. Trimming cost V 3 bases and J 4 bases; bases outside gene matches: 7. The CDR3 is made up of 15 amino acids. Germline CDR1 is WSHSY and CDR2 is SAAADI. The CDR3 loop reads CASSDRQGSGTEAFF. The CDR3 DNA reads TGCGCCAGCAGTGACCGACAGGGGTCGGGCACTGAAGCTTTCTTT.

V gene TRBV5-1 combines with J gene TRBJ1-4; the D gene is possibly TRBD1 (6 bases). V lost 0 bases to trimming and J lost 3 bases, with 9 bases between them. Germline lookup yields CDR1 SGHRS and CDR2 YFSETQ. The CDR3 runs 15 residues. CDR3 sequence reads: CASSLGRQANEKLFF. The CDR3 DNA reads as TGCGCCAGCAGCTTGGGACGACAGGCTAATGAAAAACTGTTTTTT.